These 23 T cell receptor beta chains were sequenced from one sample in a study of T cell repertoires in cytomegalovirus infection. TCRdb fed the reads into MiXCR, producing one record per CDR3 protein. The sample lists about 360,000 distinct CDR3 sequences, about a sixth seen once, with roughly 9% in the top ten. The specimen sequenced was PBMCs. The receptors come from a human donor in good health (CMV status not recorded). Some clones in this sample may be carry-over from other donors' samples.

This clonotype was recorded at least ten times. As DNA, the CDR3 is TGTGCCAGCAGCTCCTGGGGGGACAATAATCAGCCCCAGCATTTT. Amino acids: CASSSWGDNNQPQHF. J is TRBJ1-5 and V is TRBV7-2, with D perhaps matching TRBD1 (6 bases). V was clipped by 4 bases and J by 4 bases, with 14 bases between them. CDR1 and CDR2 (germline): SGHTA, FQGNSA. The CDR3 extends over 15 amino acids.

The chain carries TRBV29-1 and TRBJ2-5, with D uncertain. Trimming pared 4 bases from V and 3 bases from J, leaving 6 bases between. Germline CDR1 SQVTM, CDR2 ANQGSEA. The CDR3 has 11 residues. The CDR3 region is CSVGPKETQYF. The DNA of the CDR3 is TGCAGCGTTGGCCCCAAAGAGACCCAGTACTTC.

The V gene is TRBV20-1, the J gene TRBJ2-5, with TRBD2 matching 10 bases. The germline CDR1 and CDR2 sequences are DFQATT and SNEGSKA (reference sequence). This CDR3 is 15 amino acids long. V dropped 4 bases and J dropped 3; count of bases not matched to a gene: 8. CDR3 sequence: CSAMGLAGVEETQYF. In DNA, the CDR3 is TGCAGTGCTATGGGGCTAGCGGGGGTAGAAGAGACCCAGTACTTC.

This clonotype was seen only a few times. The V and J genes are TRBV7-3 and TRBJ2-1; 7 bases fit TRBD2. The germline V gene encodes CDR1 SGHTA and CDR2 FQGTGA. The V and J ends lost 5 bases and 9 bases, in that order; junction bases with no gene match: 13. This CDR3 has 15 residues. The CDR3 sequence is CASSRGERQSGEQFF. Written as DNA, the CDR3 is TGTGCCAGCAGCCGGGGGGAACGACAGAGCGGTGAGCAGTTCTTC.

The sample holds a few counts of this clonotype. V is TRBV20-1 and J is TRBJ2-1; D perhaps matches TRBD2 (6 bases). This CDR3 contains 13 residues. The ends were cut back, 6 bases at V and 10 bases at J, with 19 bases in the middle. The germline CDR1 and CDR2 sequences are DFQATT and SNEGSKA (reference sequence). Here the CDR3 reads CSAPSGGAPEQFF. In DNA form, the CDR3 reads TGCAGTGCCCCGTCGGGCGGGGCCCCCGAGCAGTTCTTC.

This clonotype came up many times. CDR3 bases: TGTGCCTGCCACTCCGGACGGATGAACACTGAAGCTTTCTTT. Encoded protein: CACHSGRMNTEAFF. The rearrangement joins TRBV19 to TRBJ1-1; D unclear. Germline loops: CDR1 LNHDA, CDR2 SQIVND (reference sequence). The length of the CDR3 is 14 residues. The germline V and J ends were trimmed by 11 bases and 0 bases, with 16 bases remaining between them.

The V call is TRBV20-1, the J call TRBJ2-1; D gene unclear. The CDR3 consists of 16 residues. Trimming pared 0 bases from V and 0 bases from J, leaving 12 bases between. CDR1 and CDR2 from the germline V gene are DFQATT and SNEGSKA (reference sequence). CDR3 region: CSARDSGVGSYNEQFF. DNA for the CDR3: TGCAGTGCTAGAGATAGTGGGGTGGGCTCCTACAATGAGCAGTTCTTC.

There are many counts of this clonotype. The rearrangement joins TRBV7-2 to TRBJ2-5; no reliable D call. This CDR3 contains 12 residues. Germline assignment: CDR1 SGHTA and CDR2 FQGNSA. Trimming pared 2 bases from V and 5 bases from J, leaving 6 bases between. The CDR3 sequence is CASSLYVETQYF. The CDR3 DNA reads as TGTGCCAGCAGCTTATACGTGGAGACCCAGTACTTC.

Ten or more counts support this clonotype. V and J are TRBV7-9 and TRBJ2-5, with D tentatively TRBD2 (5 bases). V dropped 1 base and J dropped 2 bases, with 17 bases sitting between them. The CDR3 runs to 17 residues. CDR1 is SEHNR and CDR2 is FQNEAQ in the germline V gene (reference sequence). The CDR3 nucleotides are TGTGCCAGCAGCTTAGACCTATTCTGGGGAGATCAAGAGACCCAGTACTTC. Translated, it gives CASSLDLFWGDQETQYF.

In its sample, this clonotype was seen many times. This chain joins TRBV7-8 and TRBJ2-2; 10 bases map to TRBD1. Trimming cost V 3 bases and J 3 bases; bases outside gene matches: 1. CDR1 and CDR2 from the germline V gene are SGHVS and FQNEAQ. The CDR3 covers 15 residues. CDR3 DNA: TGTGCCAGCAGCTTGGGACAGGGGTACACCGGGGAGCTGTTTTTT. Residues: CASSLGQGYTGELFF.

V is TRBV18 and J is TRBJ2-1; D call uncertain. Germline CDR1 reads KGHSH; CDR2 reads LQKENI. The CDR3 has 14 residues. Trimming shortened V by 5 bases and J by 0 bases, and 8 bases separated the two germline ends. The CDR3 DNA reads TGTGCCAGCTCATCTCAGAGCTCCTACAATGAGCAGTTCTTC. It translates to CASSSQSSYNEQFF.

This clonotype was found a few times. The genes are TRBV20-1 and TRBJ1-2; D unclear. The germline gives CDR1 DFQATT, CDR2 SNEGSKA (reference sequence). This CDR3 has 9 amino acids. Trimming removed 5 bases from V and 8 bases from J, with 6 bases in between. As DNA, the CDR3 is TGCAGTGCTGGAACAGGCTACACCTTC. Translated: CSAGTGYTF.

A note on this clonotype: The germline gene is not matched at one end of the junction; a read error may be the cause. The chain has TRBV7-6 and TRBJ2-5; D is ambiguous. The CDR3 is 16 residues long. Germline CDR1 reads SGHVS; CDR2 reads FNYEAQ. The CDR3 nucleotides read TGTGCCGGCAGCTTATCTCGGTCAGTGATCCAAGAGACCCAGTACTTC. This translates into CAGSLSRSVIQETQYF.

This clonotype was seen many times. The chain is built from TRBV5-1 and TRBJ2-7; D remains ambiguous. Deletions cut 0 bases from V and 3 bases from J, with 7 bases between. This CDR3 spans 13 amino acids. Germline V gene data show CDR1 as SGHRS and CDR2 as YFSETQ. The CDR3 region is CASSLGVGYEQYF. The CDR3 DNA reads as TGCGCCAGCAGCTTGGGAGTCGGCTACGAGCAGTACTTC.

Many counts were recorded for this clonotype. The V and J genes are TRBV7-2 and TRBJ1-1; D is uncertain. The V and J ends lost 5 bases and 1 base respectively, with 8 bases between them. This CDR3 region has 13 residues. Looked up from germline, CDR1 is SGHTA and CDR2 is FQGNSA. CDR3 sequence: CASSSQPNTEAFF. For the CDR3, the DNA is TGTGCCAGCAGCAGTCAGCCGAACACTGAAGCTTTCTTT.

The rearrangement links TRBV19 to TRBJ1-2; D gene ambiguous. There are 12 residues in the CDR3. In germline, CDR1 is LNHDA, CDR2 SQIVND (reference sequence). Trimming stripped 7 bases from V and 1 base from J, with 7 bases between. Written as DNA, the CDR3 is TGTGCCAGTACCGAAGGTAACTATGGCTACACCTTC. Encoded protein: CASTEGNYGYTF.

The chain is built from TRBV20-1 and TRBJ2-1; 8 positions agree with TRBD2. The CDR3 sequence is 14 residues long. The V segment lost 3 bases and the J segment 6 bases; nucleotides outside the gene matches: 7. Germline values: CDR1 DFQATT, CDR2 SNEGSKA (reference sequence). CDR3 sequence reads: CSASVASGPNEQFF. In DNA, the CDR3 is TGCAGTGCTAGTGTAGCTAGCGGGCCCAATGAGCAGTTCTTC.

This clonotype occurred a few times. The chain is built from TRBV5-5 and TRBJ2-1; no firm D call. Germline CDR1 SGHKS, CDR2 YYEKEE (reference sequence). This CDR3 contains 11 residues. With 4 bases removed from V and 8 bases from J, the gap between germline ends came to 7 bases. The CDR3 DNA reads as TGTGCCAGCAGCCTTGATCATGAGCAGTTCTTC. Protein product: CASSLDHEQFF.

The genes are TRBV29-1 and TRBJ1-2; 7 positions agree with TRBD1. Germline CDR1 and CDR2: SQVTM and ANQGSEA. This CDR3 has 14 amino acids. The V and J ends lost 3 bases and 6 bases, in that order; junction bases with no gene match: 10. CDR3 residues: CSVDMVTGKNGYTF. CDR3 sequence (DNA): TGCAGCGTTGATATGGTGACAGGGAAGAATGGCTACACCTTC.

This clonotype was recorded many times. V is TRBV2 and J is TRBJ2-7; TRBD2 matches 8 bases. The CDR3 is 15 amino acids. V trimming: 3 bases; J trimming: 4 bases; junction bases outside the gene matches: 8. Germline CDR1 SNHLY, CDR2 FYNNEI. CDR3 amino acids: CASSDWISGNYEQYF. The CDR3 nucleotides read TGTGCCAGCAGTGATTGGATTAGCGGGAATTACGAGCAGTACTTC.

Notes on this clonotype: A single base separates this from a much larger clone, so it may be a read error. The chain employs TRBV7-4 and TRBJ2-5; 8 bases align to TRBD1. The germline V gene has CDR1 SGHVT and CDR2 SQSDAQ. The CDR3 covers 16 residues. V trimming: 4 bases; J trimming: 1 base; junction bases outside the gene matches: 8. The CDR3 DNA is TGTGCCAGCAGCTCCCCCCTGGGACAGGCCCAAGAGACCCAGTACTTC. This sequence encodes CASSSPLGQAQETQYF. The full variable domain, with the rest looked up from reference TRBV7-4 and TRBJ2-5, is GAGVSQSPRYKVAKRGRDVALRCDSISGHVTLYWYRQTLGQGSEVLTYSQSDAQRDKSGRPSGRFSAERPERSVSTLKIQRTEQGDSAVYLCASSSPLGQAQETQYFGPGTRLLVL.

Ten or more counts support this clonotype. The genes are TRBV7-2 and TRBJ2-1; 7 nucleotides align to TRBD2. This CDR3 spans 14 amino acids. Germline-derived CDR1 and CDR2 are SGHTA and FQGNSA. The junction had 3 bases not matched to a gene; V was cut back by 5 bases and J by 2 bases. CDR3: CASSESGTYNEQFF. The CDR3 nucleotides are TGTGCCAGCAGCGAGAGCGGGACCTACAATGAGCAGTTCTTC.

This clonotype was counted many times. The genes are TRBV7-9 and TRBJ2-5; D possibly corresponds to TRBD2 (6 bases). The CDR3 covers 16 residues. V lost 4 bases and J 2 bases, leaving 17 bases between the germline ends. CDR1 is SEHNR and CDR2 is FQNEAQ in the germline V gene (reference sequence). The CDR3 DNA follows: TGTGCCAGCAGCTGGGATACGGGGGTAATTCAAGAGACCCAGTACTTC. It codes for CASSWDTGVIQETQYF.